This T cell receptor beta chain was obtained from a study of T cell responses to AZD1222 COVID-19 vaccine. A remark on this clone: The antigen is undetermined.

V dropped 3 bases and J dropped 7; count of bases not matched to a gene: 13. This CDR3 region has 15 residues. Germline V CDR1 and CDR2: GTSNPN, SVGIG (reference sequence). Study-wide points: Sampling that yielded the repertoires occurred only after the peak T cell response. Recipients of AZD1222 seropositive at baseline numbered only 6 or 7.

Using immunoSEQ multiplex PCR, the repertoire was profiled, and TCRdb retains in-frame clones only, with some absent. Of about 120,000 clones listed, 87% are singletons. The sample here was peripheral blood, taken 28 days after the second AZD1222 dose. This receptor was identified in an adult who received the AZD1222 COVID-19 vaccine. The chain has TRBV30 and TRBJ2-7; 9 bases map to TRBD1. The DNA for the CDR3 is TGTGCCTGGAGCAAATCCGGGACAGGGATGTTTGAGCAGTACTTC. Amino acids: CAWSKSGTGMFEQYF.